The entry that follows covers one T cell receptor beta chain sequence. The V segment lost 6 bases and the J segment 7 bases; nucleotides outside the gene matches: 2. Per the germline V gene, CDR1 is LNHDA and CDR2 is SQIVND (reference sequence). This CDR3 comprises 11 residues. As processed by the authors: Estimation of nucleated cell counts was performed using reference gene primer amplification. Sequenced by immunoSEQ multiplex PCR; TCRdb stores in-frame clones only, minus some. The V and J calls and clone size come from that table; D and trimming were worked out from the DNA. Here the sample spans more than 150,000 clones, 65% to 90% being singletons. This sample was included in a study of blood T cell repertoires in COVID-19. Overall study context: There were acute and convalescent COVID-19 samples, and they came from the United States, Italy and Spain. PBMCs, B-cell-depleted T cells, or T cells were the source of the cDNA or gDNA that made up the material.

V is TRBV19 and J is TRBJ1-2; 7 bases map to TRBD1. Sequenced sample: peripheral blood. This receptor was identified in a man in his sixties with acute or convalescent COVID-19. The CDR3 DNA sequence: TGTGCCAGTAGCCGACAGGGTGGCTACACCTTC. As protein: CASSRQGGYTF.